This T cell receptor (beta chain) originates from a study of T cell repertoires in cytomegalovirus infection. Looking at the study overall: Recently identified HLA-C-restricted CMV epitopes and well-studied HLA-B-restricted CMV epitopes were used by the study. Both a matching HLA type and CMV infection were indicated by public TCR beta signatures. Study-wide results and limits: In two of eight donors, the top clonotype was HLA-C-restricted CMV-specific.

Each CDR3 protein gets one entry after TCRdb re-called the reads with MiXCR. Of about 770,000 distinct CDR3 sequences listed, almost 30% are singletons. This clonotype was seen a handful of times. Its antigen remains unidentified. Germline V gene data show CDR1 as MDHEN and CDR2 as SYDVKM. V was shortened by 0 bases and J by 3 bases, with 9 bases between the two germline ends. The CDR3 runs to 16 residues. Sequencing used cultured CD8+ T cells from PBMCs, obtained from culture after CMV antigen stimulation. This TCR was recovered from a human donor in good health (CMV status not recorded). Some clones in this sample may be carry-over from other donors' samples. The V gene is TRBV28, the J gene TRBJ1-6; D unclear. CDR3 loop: CASSLWIADYNSPLHF. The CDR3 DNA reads TGTGCCAGCAGTTTATGGATTGCAGACTATAATTCACCCCTCCACTTT.